This TCR beta chain appears in the sequencing data of a study of CD8 T cells in Susac syndrome. From blood CD8+ and CD4+ T cells, TCR beta sequences were generated. Age- and sex-matched healthy donors served as the control group. TEMRA cells were FACS-enriched, with CD8+ and CD4+ T cells isolated negatively. The CDR3 totals 16 residues. Trimming left V 1 base short and J 0 bases short, with 10 bases between. The germline gives CDR1 SNHLY, CDR2 FYNNEI. RNA, at about 0.45 to 1 ug, was reverse transcribed with random hexamers. Amplification of the TCR beta CDR3 was carried out by immunoSEQ multiplex PCR, which spanned a total of 54 Vbeta and 13 Jbeta segments. TCRdb ran MiXCR on the immunoSEQ multiplex PCR reads and lists one entry per CDR3 protein. The sample includes 100,000 or so distinct CDR3 sequences, about nine tenths of them seen just once.

This rearrangement joins TRBV2 to TRBJ2-4; D uncertain. The sequenced sample consisted of CD4+ T cells from PBMCs. The origin of this receptor is a human donor in good health. The CDR3 region is CASSEGSPLAKNIQYF. The CDR3 coding sequence is TGTGCCAGCAGTGAAGGCAGCCCTTTAGCCAAAAACATTCAGTACTTC. Combining the CDR3 with reference TRBV2 and TRBJ2-4 gives the whole variable domain EPEVTQTPSHQVTQMGQEVILRCVPISNHLYFYWYRQILGQKVEFLVSFYNNEISEKSEIFDDQFSVERPDGSNFTLKIRSTKLEDSAMYFCASSEGSPLAKNIQYFGAGTRLSVL.